This T cell receptor (beta chain) was sequenced in a study of cytomegalovirus exposure and HLA in healthy donors (dated by TCRdb to about 2017). With respect to the entire study: An earlier analysis of several hundred of the donors reported approximately 300 Gb of sequence data and about 100 million unique TCR beta sequences from 150 million to 200 million T cells. Alongside the repertoire data, information on donor age, sex, ethnicity and CMV serostatus was compiled. HLA typing covered class I and class II loci at four-digit resolution. In a later analysis, previously published TCR beta repertoires from 500 to 750 donors were re-analyzed and high-resolution HLA genotyping was added so that TCR occurrence patterns could be studied. The T cell repertoires of under 750 subjects were profiled by immunosequencing and related to cytomegalovirus serostatus. A separate validation cohort of over 95 different subjects was used in addition to the roughly 620-subject first cohort. Among the approximately 430 genotyped donors, under 90% belonged to the genetic ancestry cluster associated with self-reported Caucasian donors. Genome-wide SNP genotypes for about 65% of the roughly 670 donors were used in a later genetic analysis, which treated that subset as a discovery cohort. Typing coverage differed by locus: A, B, C, DRB1 and DQB1 were typed in about 629-640 donors, DQA1 in 522, DPA1 in some 570, and DPB1 in 400 to 480. Roughly five DR-DQ haplotypes were handled as single units for association and clustering because linkage in the cohort was strong. An earlier analysis of 587 of the donors applied high-throughput TCR beta sequencing to assess whether each TCR beta V gene segment acted as functional or pseudogenic. Rather than drawing on any new phenotypic data, the later analysis identified candidate immune exposures from TCR beta sequences and the way those sequences occurred across donors. Across around 400 genotyped donors of the cohort, an average of roughly 230,000 unique TCR beta nucleotide sequences per donor were sequenced, and 15% to 20% of those sequences were non-productive. Approximately 300 gigabases of sequencing data and 91 million or so unique TCR sequences made up an early release that covered approximately 700 HLA-typed donors. The study was designed to test whether signatures of past pathogen exposure could be identified by cataloging public T cell receptors. To predict cytomegalovirus infection status, the study brought together high-throughput TCR immunosequencing, statistical association of individual TCRs with disease status, and machine learning. All discovery cohort repertoires had been generated using a single sequencing platform. The paper as a whole reports these results and caveats: It was suggested by the authors that the approach could potentially be generalized to other disease states and immunological phenotypes. A few of the identified cytomegalovirus-associated TCR beta chains were confirmed in vitro to be specific for cytomegalovirus antigens. A total of roughly 160 TCR beta chains were listed by the study as associated with cytomegalovirus. Correlated functional status among segregating V segments might be attributable to linkage disequilibrium, but an unknown experimental factor could not be ruled out. A further reported finding was that TCR beta sequences accurately predicted the HLA-A and HLA-B alleles for most subjects in the first cohort. Several of the top co-occurrence clusters appeared to be linked to parvovirus B19, influenza, CMV and Epstein-Barr virus, according to a later analysis. Across donors, most TCR sequences were observed very rarely, whereas some public TCRs were present in many individuals. A later analysis found that TCR association rates varied across HLA loci, with DRB1 alleles showing the most associated TCRs and HLA-C alleles the fewest. Some IMGT-functional V segments, including TRBV6-2 and TRBV6-3, could not be distinguished by the 87-base-pair reads and were therefore excluded. A group of highly shared sequence variants was considered likely to be a technical artifact of the sequencing pipeline. According to a later analysis, most CMV-associated TCR beta chains appeared to be HLA-restricted, and the HLA associations seemed to be driven largely by CMV exposure. Compared with equally common non-associated chains, HLA-associated TCR beta chains in a later analysis were more clonally expanded and had lower generation probabilities. Over 15 rarely observed V segments, including chromosome 9 orphons, were excluded from the earlier analysis of 550 to 700 of the donors because counts were too low. In this cohort, only TCR beta chains were sequenced, and detectable features were limited by the absence of alpha or paired-chain data. An earlier analysis of approximately 590 of the donors showed that most TCR beta V segments appeared in productive rearrangements either about 87% or about 30% of the time, which broadly matched IMGT annotations. An association between a missense DCLRE1C variant and V-gene and J-gene trimming of TCR beta chains was found in a later genetic analysis and replicated in an independent cohort. Cytomegalovirus status was reported to be diagnosed by the classifier with high specificity and sensitivity in both the original and validation cohorts. CMV serostatus was the only immune exposure information available for the cohort. Roughly uniform sequencing depth across donors was assumed in presence/absence analyses, although this assumption may not hold. HLA typing was unavailable for some donors at each locus, so association tests used only the typed subset. Assigning TCR associations to individual alleles was difficult when HLA alleles, especially DR and DQ, strongly co-occurred. A later analysis associated about 16,000 TCR beta sequences with specific HLA alleles at a false discovery rate of 0.05. A later genetic analysis reported fewer N-insertions in productive TCRs among donors in an Asian-associated ancestry cluster than the roughly 690-donor mean.

The library relied on the immunoSEQ multiplex PCR assay. For the multiplex PCR, a mixture combining 60 forward primers for TCR Vbeta segments and 13 reverse primers for TCR Jbeta segments was used. A multiplex PCR assay on genomic DNA amplified the CDR3 region of rearranged TCR beta genes. The amplified TCR beta libraries were sequenced on the Illumina HiSeq System as 87-base-pair reads. The original methods were these. A later analysis counted tens of millions of unique TCR beta chains across the 500 to 850 repertoires, and 10 million to 11 million of these chains were shared by at least two donors. To remove PCR and sequencing errors, raw reads were error-corrected and collapsed into unique sequences using a nearest-neighbor algorithm that merged closely related sequences. Alignment of CDR3 sequences to IMGT reference sequences was used to assign V, D and J gene segments. For a sequence to be retained, at least a six-nucleotide match to both a V gene segment and a J gene segment was required. Rearrangements were called productive when the CDR3 lacked stop codons and stayed in frame with V and J; all others were non-productive. Following IMGT convention, CDR3 was defined as the stretch from the second conserved V-encoded cysteine to the conserved J-encoded phenylalanine. The earlier analysis of 587 of the donors excluded sequences that lacked an unambiguous match to a single V gene segment. An earlier analysis of 587 of the donors classified V segments as functional when productive rearrangements were above 56.7% and as segregating when the standard deviation between donors was above 5%. A statistical classification framework was built to diagnose cytomegalovirus status from the catalog of TCR beta chain sequences. A later analysis assigned V and J genes by comparing TCR nucleotide sequences with IMGT/GENE-DB human TR gene sequences. In a later analysis, CDR3 sequences and most-parsimonious VDJ recombination scenarios were assigned using the TCRdist pipeline. In a later analysis, each TCR beta chain was defined by its CDR3 amino acid sequence together with its V-gene family, and reads lacking a unique V-gene family were excluded. To address suspected cross-contamination and a sequencing artifact, a later analysis removed approximately 600 highly shared, low-generation-probability nucleotide sequences. In a later analysis, a clonal expansion index was calculated for each public chain from normalized within-repertoire ranks of inferred template counts. In a later analysis, generation probabilities were computed using a VDJ recombination model fitted to out-of-frame rearrangements, and the results were checked against IGoR. In a later analysis, TCR-TCR, TCR-HLA and TCR-CMV co-occurrence was scored with hypergeometric tests, and a repertoire-size bias correction was applied to TCR pairs. To estimate false discovery rates, a later analysis permuted the HLA or CMV assignments 20 times. In a later analysis, co-occurring TCRs were grouped using DBSCAN, with TCRdist sequence similarity added in when clustering inside HLA-allele-positive subsets. For co-occurrence clustering, repertoires with fewer than 30,000 or more than 120,000 public chains were excluded, along with several repertoires with anomalous nucleotide sharing. This is the immuneACCESS table as TCRdb keeps it, with only in-frame sequences that have V and J called. A part of the clones is gone; compared with another copy, unresolved V genes explain less than half, and the rest is unexplained. That table is the source of V, J and clone size, and D and trimming were worked out from the DNA. The sample includes 150,000 to 200,000 clones, with roughly 70% observed a single time. The ten largest account for 5.4% of the sample.

The cohort consisted of hundreds of healthy bone marrow donors. At the time of sampling, every cohort member was nominally healthy, though immune exposures that went unrecorded were likely present. The donor was CMV seropositive and belonged to the group of about 290 seropositive cohort members. A peripheral blood sample was provided by each donor, and peripheral blood mononuclear cells were used for TCR beta sequencing. Genomic DNA was extracted from the blood cell samples with the Qiagen DNeasy Blood Extraction Kit. The germline V and J ends show losses of 1 base and 6 bases respectively, and no gene match explains 8 bases of the junction. Reading from cysteine to phenylalanine, the CDR3 counts 17 amino acids. Only the CDR3 part of the read is kept: 51 bases, read in frame from the first base. As encoded in the germline V gene, CDR1 is SGHVS while CDR2 is FNYEAQ. As regards this clone: There is no known antigen for this receptor. Per-base quality was not reported, and no clone a single base away is much larger than it.

The TCR sequence derives from a woman under 30 in good health and CMV-seropositive. What was sequenced was PBMCs. The rearrangement combines TRBV7-6 with TRBJ2-3, and 12 junction bases match TRBD1. CDR3 loop: CASSLVYRDRGLDTQYF. The DNA sequence is as follows: TGTGCCAGCAGCTTAGTATATAGGGACAGGGGGCTGGATACGCAGTATTTT.